These 30 T cell receptor beta chains share one sample of origin, sequenced in a study of OX40 agonist ivuxolimab in advanced cancers. TCRdb's table, derived via immunoSEQ multiplex PCR, lists solely in-frame clones and lacks some. The repertoire consists of about 44,000 clones, with roughly 90% occurring once and the leading ten covering 40% to 50%. The starting material was CD4+ or CD8+ T cells sorted from blood, obtained in a trial of the OX40 agonist ivuxolimab. These receptors were collected from an adult with an advanced solid tumor such as melanoma, head and neck, liver or kidney cancer.

The chain is built from TRBV7-6 and TRBJ2-7, with a tentative D call TRBD1 (6 bases). This CDR3 spans 15 amino acids. The germline CDR1 and CDR2 sequences are SGHVS and FNYEAQ. Trimming removed 5 bases from V and 5 bases from J, with 19 bases in between. CDR3 sequence (DNA): TGTGCCAGCAGCGTGGGGCTGGGGGCGTTCGACGAGCAGTACTTC. This codes for CASSVGLGAFDEQYF.

This clone was counted only a few times. The CDR3 coding sequence is TGCAGCGTACGGGACAGGGGTGTTGCGGAGACCCAGTACTTC. It is translated as CSVRDRGVAETQYF. The chain carries TRBV29-1 and TRBJ2-5, with 10 bases matching TRBD1. The germline CDR1 and CDR2 sequences are SQVTM and ANQGSEA. After removal of 6 bases from V and 5 bases from J, the junction contained 9 bases not matched to a gene. The length of the CDR3 is 14 residues.

The chain's CDR3 is CASSMTDRRTEAFF. CDR3 bases: TGTGCCAGTAGTATGACGGACAGGAGGACTGAAGCTTTCTTT. The chain joins TRBV19 to TRBJ1-1, with 7 bases that match TRBD1. Germline V lookup: CDR1 LNHDA, CDR2 SQIVND (reference sequence). V lost 3 bases, J lost 5 bases, and 6 bases stayed unmatched. There are 14 residues in the CDR3.

This clone was recorded once. The chain joins TRBV10-3 to TRBJ1-1; D remains ambiguous. V lost 7 bases to trimming and J lost 0 bases, with 9 bases between them. The CDR3 spans 13 residues. CDR1 is ENHRY and CDR2 is SYGVKD in the germline V gene. The CDR3 protein is CAINVQMNTEAFF. The DNA of the CDR3 is TGTGCCATCAACGTCCAGATGAACACTGAAGCTTTCTTT.

V and J are TRBV7-2 and TRBJ2-5, with D unclear. The ends were cut back, 2 bases at V and 3 bases at J, with 10 bases in the middle. This CDR3 is 14 amino acids long. Per the germline V gene, CDR1 is SGHTA and CDR2 is FQGNSA. The CDR3 coding sequence is TGTGCCAGCAGCTTAATGGGTCTAGAAGAGACCCAGTACTTC. Translating gives CASSLMGLEETQYF. Full variable domain (missing parts from reference TRBV7-2 and TRBJ2-5): GAGVSQSPSNKVTEKGKDVELRCDPISGHTALYWYRQSLGQGLEFLIYFQGNSAPDKSGLPSDRFSAERTGGSVSTLTIQRTQQEDSAVYLCASSLMGLEETQYFGPGTRLLVL.

The rearrangement links TRBV10-2 to TRBJ2-2; D gene ambiguous. The germline gives CDR1 WSHSY, CDR2 SAAADI. V gave up 10 bases and J gave up 2 bases, with 11 bases separating them. The CDR3 has 13 residues. The CDR3 region is CATTNRNTGELFF. The CDR3 DNA reads TGCGCCACTACGAATAGAAACACCGGGGAGCTGTTTTTT.

This clone was seen a few times. The V and J genes are TRBV27 and TRBJ2-7, with 9 bases identical to TRBD1. Germline V CDR1 and CDR2: MNHEY, SMNVEV (reference sequence). This CDR3 contains 15 residues. Germline trimming cut 3 bases from V and 0 bases from J; bases unmatched to any gene: 3. CDR3 amino acids: CASSFGTGNSYEQYF. CDR3 DNA: TGTGCCAGCAGTTTCGGGACAGGGAACTCCTACGAGCAGTACTTC.

The J gene is TRBJ1-6, the V gene TRBV28; D unresolved. Trimming stripped 3 bases from V and 7 bases from J, with 10 bases between. Looked up from germline, CDR1 is MDHEN and CDR2 is SYDVKM. The CDR3 contains 14 residues. CDR3 loop: CASSFEGSNSPLHF. For the CDR3, the DNA is TGTGCCAGCAGTTTCGAGGGCAGCAATTCACCCCTCCACTTT.

This sequence joins TRBV7-9 and TRBJ1-2; TRBD1 agrees at 9 bases. CDR3 length: 15 residues. The V and J ends lost 1 base and 6 bases, in that order; junction bases with no gene match: 6. Germline CDR1 and CDR2: SEHNR and FQNEAQ (reference sequence). DNA for the CDR3: TGTGCCAGCAGCTTAGTAGGGACAGGGACGAATGGCTACACCTTC. Translated: CASSLVGTGTNGYTF. The full variable domain, with the rest looked up from reference TRBV7-9 and TRBJ1-2, is DTGVSQNPRHKITKRGQNVTFRCDPISEHNRLYWYRQTLGQGPEFLTYFQNEAQLEKSRLLSDRFSAERPKGSFSTLEIQRTEQGDSAMYLCASSLVGTGTNGYTFGSGTRLTVV.

This chain uses TRBV29-1 with TRBJ2-1; D is ambiguous. The CDR3 loop spans 11 amino acids. Germline-derived CDR1 and CDR2 are SQVTM and ANQGSEA. The germline V and J ends were trimmed by 7 bases and 5 bases, with 9 bases remaining between them. The CDR3 nucleotides read TGCAGCGAATTCGTTAACAATGAGCAGTTCTTC. It translates to CSEFVNNEQFF.

This clone has a handful of counts. The genes are TRBV2 and TRBJ2-3; D unresolved. This CDR3 comprises 13 residues. Germline lookup yields CDR1 SNHLY and CDR2 FYNNEI. With 4 bases removed from V and 1 base from J, the gap between germline ends came to 6 bases. CDR3 amino acids: CASSGEGTDTQYF. The DNA for the CDR3 is TGTGCCAGCAGTGGGGAAGGCACAGATACGCAGTATTTT.

This chain links TRBV10-2 with TRBJ2-1; D remains ambiguous. Germline V gives CDR1 WSHSY, CDR2 SAAADI. The CDR3 runs to 13 residues. V lost 7 bases to trimming and J lost 8 bases, with 15 bases between them. The CDR3 bases are TGCGCCAGCACCCCCTCCGCAATGGATGAGCAGTTCTTC. Translating gives CASTPSAMDEQFF.

The chain couples TRBV5-4 to TRBJ2-3, with D unclear. The V end lost 0 bases, the J end lost 1 base, and 12 bases lay between the germline ends. In germline, CDR1 is SGHNT, CDR2 YYREEE (reference sequence). This CDR3 contains 16 residues. The CDR3 spells CASSLEGALRTDTQYF. The CDR3 DNA follows: TGTGCCAGCAGCTTGGAAGGCGCTTTGCGCACAGATACGCAGTATTTT.

The chain combines TRBV7-6 with TRBJ2-1; 7 bases map to TRBD2. Germline loops: CDR1 SGHVS, CDR2 FNYEAQ. The CDR3 totals 13 residues. V dropped 5 bases and J dropped 3; count of bases not matched to a gene: 1. The CDR3 spells CASSTGGYNEQFF. CDR3 bases: TGTGCCAGCAGCACGGGAGGCTACAATGAGCAGTTCTTC.

The chain links TRBV7-9 to TRBJ2-2, with D unclear. CDR3 length: 11 residues. Trimming removed 6 bases at V and 6 bases at J, with 5 bases between. Germline assignment: CDR1 SEHNR and CDR2 FQNEAQ (reference sequence). The CDR3 sequence is CASSPAGELFF. The CDR3 region has the DNA TGTGCCAGCAGTCCCGCCGGGGAGCTGTTTTTT.

V is TRBV27 and J is TRBJ1-2; D is perhaps TRBD1 (6 bases). Germline values: CDR1 MNHEY, CDR2 SMNVEV (reference sequence). V gave up 5 bases and J gave up 2 bases, with 9 bases separating them. This CDR3 has 13 residues. The CDR3 here is CASSLTGNYGYTF. The CDR3 bases are TGTGCCAGCAGTCTTACAGGGAACTATGGCTACACCTTC.

J is TRBJ1-2 and V is TRBV6-5; TRBD1 aligns across 8 bases. The CDR3 runs 14 residues. CDR1 and CDR2 from the germline V gene are MNHEY and SVGAGI. V was pared by 2 bases and J by 8 bases, with 7 bases of the junction left unmatched. For the CDR3, the DNA is TGTGCCAGCAGTTACGGGCAGGGGGCAGAAGGCTACACCTTC. It yields the protein CASSYGQGAEGYTF.

Worth noting for this clone: Germline is not matched at one junction end, which may reflect a read error. The chain links TRBV4-3 to TRBJ1-1; D is possibly TRBD1 (6 bases). Germline loops: CDR1 LGHNA, CDR2 YSLEER. This CDR3 is 12 amino acids long. CDR3 region: CASSQGDTEAFF. As DNA, the CDR3 is TGCGCCAGCAGCCAAGGGGACACAGAAGCTTTCTTT.

CDR3 coding DNA: TGTGCCAGCAGCGCCAGCGGGGGCTGGTGGGAGCAGTACTTC. Translation gives CASSASGGWWEQYF. V and J are TRBV7-2 and TRBJ2-7, with 8 bases identical to TRBD2. This CDR3 has 14 amino acids. Germline V gene lookup returns CDR1 SGHTA and CDR2 FQGNSA. With V trimmed by 5 bases and J by 7 bases, 10 bases remained unmatched.

V gene TRBV11-1 combines with J gene TRBJ2-5; 8 nucleotides agree with TRBD1. Trimming took 1 base from V and 6 from J; bases not matched to a gene: 4. Germline-derived CDR1 and CDR2 are SGHAT and FQDESV (reference sequence). The CDR3 is 14 residues long. The CDR3 DNA reads TGTGCCAGCAGCTTAGGGACAGGGCTGAAGACCCAGTACTTC. Its translation: CASSLGTGLKTQYF.

The V gene is TRBV10-2, the J gene TRBJ1-1, with TRBD1 as a possible D gene (5 bases). The V end lost 1 base, the J end lost 1 base, and 10 bases lay between the germline ends. Germline values: CDR1 WSHSY, CDR2 SAAADI. CDR3 size: 15 residues. The CDR3 region is CASSEYTGPNTEAFF. CDR3 sequence (DNA): TGCGCCAGCAGTGAGTATACAGGCCCGAACACTGAAGCTTTCTTT.

The chain employs TRBV19 and TRBJ2-7, with no clear D. CDR3 length: 13 residues. V shed 1 base and J shed 3 bases, with 7 bases lying between them. Germline CDR1 and CDR2: LNHDA and SQIVND (reference sequence). The CDR3 coding sequence is TGTGCCAGTAGTATAGGACTGAACTACGAGCAGTACTTC. Protein: CASSIGLNYEQYF.

The CDR3 DNA reads TGTGCCAGCAGCGTAAATCCGGGACAGGGGATCCACGAGCAGTACTTC. Its protein product is CASSVNPGQGIHEQYF. V and J are TRBV9 and TRBJ2-7; 10 positions match TRBD1. Germline lookup yields CDR1 SGDLS and CDR2 YYNGEE. The V gene end was trimmed by 1 base and the J gene end by 5 bases; junction bases not matched to a gene: 9. The CDR3 runs to 16 residues.

The chain carries TRBV14 and TRBJ2-2; no reliable D call. Germline CDR1 SGHDN, CDR2 FVKESK. V was shortened by 0 bases and J by 5 bases, with 7 bases between the two germline ends. This CDR3 comprises 14 residues. The CDR3 protein is CASSQEGWTGELFF. The CDR3, as DNA: TGTGCCAGCAGCCAAGAAGGTTGGACCGGGGAGCTGTTTTTT. Combining the CDR3 with reference TRBV14 and TRBJ2-2 gives the whole variable domain EAGVTQFPSHSVIEKGQTVTLRCDPISGHDNLYWYRRVMGKEIKFLLHFVKESKQDESGMPNNRFLAERTGGTYSTLKVQPAELEDSGVYFCASSQEGWTGELFFGEGSRLTVL.

In its sample, this clone was seen once. The chain uses TRBV15 and TRBJ2-5; D possibly corresponds to TRBD2 (6 bases). With 1 base removed from V and 3 bases from J, the gap between germline ends came to 9 bases. From germline, CDR1 is LNHNV and CDR2 YYDKDF (reference sequence). The CDR3 covers 14 residues. The CDR3 sequence: CATSRGAGKETQYF. As DNA, the CDR3 is TGTGCCACCAGCAGAGGGGCGGGGAAAGAGACCCAGTACTTC.

This clone was observed a single time. The J gene is TRBJ1-2, the V gene TRBV28; 9 nucleotides align to TRBD1. CDR1 and CDR2 (germline): MDHEN, SYDVKM. The CDR3 contains 17 residues. The ends lost 5 bases at V and 1 base at J; junction bases unmatched: 11. The CDR3 nucleotides are TGTGCCAGCAGTGGTTCCGGGACAGGGTGGGGTAACTATGGCTACACCTTC. Its translation is CASSGSGTGWGNYGYTF.

This clone appeared once. J is TRBJ2-5 and V is TRBV9; no firm D call. Trimming removed 3 bases at V and 5 bases at J, with 8 bases between. The CDR3 extends over 12 amino acids. CDR1 is SGDLS, CDR2 YYNGEE, per germline. The CDR3 region has the DNA TGTGCCAGCAGCGGCCACGGGGAGACCCAGTACTTC. This gives the protein CASSGHGETQYF.

This clone is a singleton in its sample. The chain is built from TRBV4-3 and TRBJ2-7, with D unclear. Trimming stripped 0 bases from V and 7 bases from J, with 16 bases between. Germline V gene lookup returns CDR1 LGHNA and CDR2 YSLEER. The length of the CDR3 is 15 residues. The DNA for the CDR3 is TGCGCCAGCAGCCAAGAAAGTCGACCTTATGAAGAGCAGTACTTC. This sequence encodes CASSQESRPYEEQYF.

This clone was seen just once. The V gene is TRBV7-9, the J gene TRBJ2-1; TRBD2 matches at 8 bases. V lost 2 bases to trimming and J lost 4 bases; unmatched junction nucleotides: 4. The CDR3 is 15 residues long. Germline V gene data show CDR1 as SEHNR and CDR2 as FQNEAQ (reference sequence). The CDR3 loop is CASSLKAGEYNEQFF. Written as DNA, the CDR3 is TGTGCCAGCAGCTTAAAAGCGGGGGAGTACAATGAGCAGTTCTTC.

The rearrangement links TRBV9 to TRBJ2-7, with D possibly called TRBD1 or TRBD2 (5 bases each). The germline V and J ends were trimmed by 4 bases and 3 bases, with 14 bases remaining between them. Germline V gives CDR1 SGDLS, CDR2 YYNGEE. This CDR3 is built from 14 residues. CDR3 bases: TGTGCCAGCAGCTCCCGGGACGGGGACTACGAGCAGTACTTC. Translated, it gives CASSSRDGDYEQYF.